One sample yielded the 20 T cell receptor beta chains listed below, sequenced in a study of post-analysis software for immune sequencing data. Study-level results: Among a handful of TRBV segments more frequent in patients than controls were TRBV5-6, TRBV5-1 and TRBV20-1.

Each TCR beta cDNA library carried unique molecular identifiers. TCRdb used MiXCR to reprocess the PCR reads, holding one entry per CDR3 protein. The sample has a few hundred thousand distinct CDR3 sequences, 39% seen once; the top ten hold less than 10%. No antigen is known for these receptors. Sequences were obtained from blood. Every receptor here comes from a girl aged 2 to 9 with multiple sclerosis.

There are a few counts of this clonotype. The chain employs TRBV29-1 and TRBJ2-1, with 14 positions matching TRBD2. The CDR3 has 18 amino acids. Looked up from germline, CDR1 is SQVTM and CDR2 is ANQGSEA. After removal of 1 base from V and 9 bases from J, the junction contained 14 bases not matched to a gene. The DNA for the CDR3 is TGCAGCGTTGAAGCTTTCCTTGTGGGACTAGCGGGAGCGGGTGAGCAGTTCTTC. This sequence encodes CSVEAFLVGLAGAGEQFF.

The chain couples TRBV11-2 to TRBJ1-2, with unresolved D. The length of the CDR3 is 14 residues. V was clipped by 1 base and J by 8 bases, with 14 bases between them. Per the germline V gene, CDR1 is SGHAT and CDR2 is FQNNGV. CDR3 amino acids: CASSLVKGMEGYTF. The CDR3 DNA is TGTGCCAGCAGCTTAGTGAAGGGAATGGAAGGCTACACCTTC.

The rearrangement links TRBV7-3 to TRBJ2-1; D is ambiguous. V was cut by 5 bases and J by 5 bases, with 13 bases left in between. CDR1 is SGHTA and CDR2 is FQGTGA in the germline V gene. This CDR3 comprises 14 residues. For the CDR3, the DNA is TGTGCCAGCAGCCCCCCTATGTCGAACAATGAGCAGTTCTTC. Its protein is CASSPPMSNNEQFF.

The rearrangement joins TRBV29-1 to TRBJ2-1; TRBD2 matches 7 bases. The V gene's germline CDR1 is SQVTM and CDR2 ANQGSEA. This CDR3 is 15 amino acids long. Trimming took 1 base from V and 4 from J; bases not matched to a gene: 7. The CDR3 protein is CSVEGREWVYNEQFF. In DNA form, the CDR3 reads TGCAGCGTTGAAGGGCGGGAGTGGGTGTACAATGAGCAGTTCTTC.

CDR3 protein: CASSLCEADRINYGYTF. DNA of the CDR3: TGTGCCAGCAGTTTATGTGAGGCTGACAGGATCAACTATGGCTACACCTTC. The chain carries TRBV6-5 and TRBJ1-2; D possibly corresponds to TRBD1 (6 bases). CDR1 is MNHEY, CDR2 SVGAGI, per germline. V was trimmed by 4 bases and J by 2 bases, leaving 20 bases between them. The CDR3 length is 17 residues.

Many counts were recorded for this clonotype. The chain combines TRBV6-6 with TRBJ2-1, with D perhaps TRBD1 (6 bases). From germline, CDR1 is MNHNY and CDR2 SVGAGI (reference sequence). The CDR3 runs to 11 residues. With 5 bases removed from V and 9 bases from J, the gap between germline ends came to 8 bases. The CDR3, as DNA: TGTGCCAGCAGTCCAGGGGCTGAGCAGTTCTTC. It codes for CASSPGAEQFF.

The chain combines TRBV12-3 or TRBV12-4 with TRBJ2-7, with 11 bases identical to TRBD1. With V trimmed by 6 bases and J by 4 bases, 11 bases remained unmatched. CDR3 length: 16 amino acids. The CDR3 sequence is CASSPNSRDRGYEQYF. CDR3 nucleotides: TGTGCCAGCAGCCCAAACAGCCGGGACAGGGGGTACGAGCAGTACTTC.

The chain carries TRBV7-9 and TRBJ2-4; no definite D call. The end of the DNA fits TRBJ2-7 better, so the J call may be wrong. Germline values: CDR1 SEHNR, CDR2 FQNEAQ (reference sequence). The CDR3 has 13 amino acids. CDR3 loop: CASLPSGPYEQYF. The CDR3 DNA follows: TGTGCCAGCCTTCCTTCTGGCCCCTACGAGCAGTACTTC.

CDR3 sequence reads: CSAPPVGPGEQYF. CDR3 nucleotides: TGCAGTGCTCCCCCGGTGGGCCCGGGGGAGCAGTACTTC. The genes are TRBV20-1 and TRBJ2-5; D might be TRBD2 (6 bases). Germline assignment: CDR1 DFQATT and CDR2 SNEGSKA (reference sequence). The CDR3 spans 13 residues. The ends were cut back, 5 bases at V and 11 bases at J, with 21 bases in the middle.

This clonotype was detected ten times or more. This chain connects TRBV28 to TRBJ2-7; TRBD1 matches at 9 bases. CDR3 size: 15 residues. Germline V lookup: CDR1 MDHEN, CDR2 SYDVKM. J gave up 0 bases and V 6 bases, and 6 bases lay outside the gene matches. The CDR3 region is CASSPPGQGSYEQYF. DNA of the CDR3: TGTGCCAGCAGCCCGCCGGGACAGGGCTCCTACGAGCAGTACTTC.

This clonotype appeared a few times. The chain couples TRBV12-3 or TRBV12-4 to TRBJ2-1; tentative D call: TRBD2 (5 bases). V lost 6 bases, J lost 15 bases, and 15 bases lay in between. The CDR3 loop spans 11 amino acids. Here the CDR3 reads CASRAVGEWFF. CDR3 bases: TGTGCCAGCAGGGCCGTCGGGGAGTGGTTCTTC.

This clonotype was counted a few times. The V call is TRBV20-1, the J call TRBJ2-1; D perhaps matches TRBD2 (6 bases). CDR3 length equals 13 residues. CDR1 and CDR2 (germline): DFQATT, SNEGSKA (reference sequence). Trimming took off 7 bases at V and 7 bases at J, with 17 bases between the two ends. The CDR3 loop reads CSERASASNEQFF. DNA for the CDR3: TGCAGTGAAAGGGCTAGCGCTAGTAATGAGCAGTTCTTC.

Only a few counts were recorded for this clonotype. In nucleotides, the CDR3 is TGTGCCAGCAGTCCGACTCCCTCACCTCTTCGCTACACCTTC. It is translated as CASSPTPSPLRYTF. This rearrangement joins TRBV27 to TRBJ1-2; D call uncertain. The CDR3 sequence is 14 residues long. Trimming stripped 5 bases from V and 9 bases from J, with 19 bases between. From germline, CDR1 is MNHEY and CDR2 SMNVEV (reference sequence).

The rearrangement links TRBV28 to TRBJ1-6, with D perhaps matching TRBD1 (5 bases). V lost 3 bases and J lost 7, with 16 bases in between. The CDR3 totals 16 residues. The germline V gene has CDR1 MDHEN and CDR2 SYDVKM. CDR3 DNA: TGTGCCAGCAGTTTCGGGGGTAGTGTGGGGAATTCACCCCTCCACTTT. Protein: CASSFGGSVGNSPLHF. The entire variable domain, with the rest obtained from reference TRBV28 and TRBJ1-6, is as follows: DVKVTQSSRYLVKRTGEKVFLECVQDMDHENMFWYRQDPGLGLRLIYFSYDVKMKEKGDIPEGYSVSREKKERFSLILESASTNQTSMYLCASSFGGSVGNSPLHFGNGTRLTVT.

The gene calls are TRBV9 and TRBJ2-6, with D perhaps TRBD2 (6 bases). The CDR3 covers 16 residues. Trimming took 4 bases from V and 0 from J, leaving 11 bases between them. Germline V gene sequence: CDR1 SGDLS, CDR2 YYNGEE. This chain's CDR3 is CASSTSWNSGANVLTF. CDR3 nucleotides: TGTGCCAGCAGCACTAGCTGGAACTCTGGGGCCAACGTCCTGACTTTC. The full variable domain, in which reference TRBV9 and TRBJ2-6 provide the parts outside the CDR3, is DSGVTQTPKHLITATGQRVTLRCSPRSGDLSVYWYQQSLDQGLQFLIQYYNGEERAKGNILERFSAQQFPDLHSELNLSSLELGDSALYFCASSTSWNSGANVLTFGAGSRLTVL.

The rearrangement joins TRBV7-3 to TRBJ1-4; the D gene is possibly TRBD1 (5 bases). The germline gives CDR1 SGHTA, CDR2 FQGTGA. The V end was cut by 0 bases, the J end by 7 bases, with 15 bases between. CDR3 size: 16 residues. For the CDR3, the DNA is TGTGCCAGCAGCTTAACAAGGGACGGCCGACTTGAAAAACTGTTTTTT. This gives the protein CASSLTRDGRLEKLFF.

This clonotype has more than one count but fewer than ten. J is TRBJ2-1 and V is TRBV5-5; TRBD2 might be the D (5 bases). This CDR3 comprises 16 residues. Trimming removed 3 bases at V and 0 bases at J, with 13 bases between. Germline CDR1 is SGHKS and CDR2 is YYEKEE (reference sequence). The CDR3 DNA reads TGTGCCAGCAGCTGGGGAGACATAAGCTCCTACAATGAGCAGTTCTTC. As protein: CASSWGDISSYNEQFF. Using reference TRBV5-5 and TRBJ2-1 for the parts outside the CDR3, the full variable domain is DAGVTQSPTHLIKTRGQQVTLRCSPISGHKSVSWYQQVLGQGPQFIFQYYEKEERGRGNFPDRFSARQFPNYSSELNVNALLLGDSALYLCASSWGDISSYNEQFFGPGTRLTVL.

V usage is TRBV7-2 and J usage is TRBJ1-6; D possibly corresponds to TRBD1 (5 bases). The CDR3 length is 15 residues. Per germline, CDR1 SGHTA and CDR2 FQGNSA. V lost 5 bases and J lost 7, with 15 bases in between. DNA for the CDR3: TGTGCCAGCAGCACCGTCACAGGACAAAATTCACCCCTCCACTTT. Translating gives CASSTVTGQNSPLHF.

The table lists this clonotype with a few counts. The chain carries TRBV6-2 or TRBV6-3 and TRBJ1-1, with 8 bases aligning to TRBD1. The germline V gene has CDR1 MNHEY and CDR2 SVGEGT. CDR3 length equals 13 residues. The trim removed 2 bases at V and 11 bases at J, leaving 7 bases unmatched. This CDR3 is CASSYRDRGNAFF. The CDR3 DNA reads TGTGCCAGCAGTTACCGCGACAGGGGAAACGCTTTCTTT.

This sequence joins TRBV20-1 and TRBJ2-5; tentatively, D is TRBD1 (6 bases). V lost 6 bases to trimming and J lost 5 bases, with 16 bases between them. Per the germline V gene, CDR1 is DFQATT and CDR2 is SNEGSKA (reference sequence). This CDR3 is 13 amino acids long. The CDR3 DNA follows: TGCAGTGCCAAAACAGGGTACGGGGAGACCCAGTACTTC. Translation: CSAKTGYGETQYF.